The source of this TCR beta chain is a study of STAT5B mutations in CD4+ large granular lymphocyte leukemia. Study background: Among healthy donors, a particular HLA allele went with more CDR3 'QG' motifs.

This CDR3 contains 13 residues. Germline CDR1 is MDHEN and CDR2 is SYDVKM. The V end lost 3 bases, the J end lost 3 bases, and 8 bases lay between the germline ends. As regards this clone: The target antigen is unknown.

Here immunoSEQ multiplex PCR was the method, and the copy in TCRdb shows in-frame clones only, minus some. The sample lists about 31,000 clones; approximately 74% were seen once. The study's findings and limits: Main leukemic clonotypes were patient-specific, but roughly 26% appeared at low frequency elsewhere. TRBV06-family usage was enriched in top patient clones (8/27) versus controls (2/35).

Sequenced input: CD4+ T cells from blood buffy coats. This chain joins TRBV28 and TRBJ1-1; D is uncertain. The TCR originated in a human donor in good health. The CDR3 sequence is CASSFGRYTEAFF. In nucleotides, the CDR3 is TGTGCCAGCAGTTTTGGACGGTACACTGAAGCTTTCTTT.